Below, one T cell receptor (beta chain) is given with its context. This entry comes from a study of OX40 agonist ivuxolimab in advanced cancers. Here immunoSEQ multiplex PCR was the method, and the copy in TCRdb shows in-frame clones only, minus some. The sample shows 65,000 to 80,000 clones, over 80% of them seen only once. This CDR3 is built from 15 residues. V lost 1 base, J lost 4 bases, and 13 bases lay in between. Germline CDR1 reads SGHTA; CDR2 reads FQGNSA. The material sequenced was CD4+ or CD8+ T cells sorted from blood, taken in a trial of the OX40 agonist ivuxolimab. The chain joins TRBV7-2 to TRBJ1-2, with D perhaps matching TRBD1 (5 bases). This clonotype was obtained from an adult with an advanced solid tumor such as melanoma, head and neck, liver or kidney cancer. The CDR3 DNA is TGTGCCAGCAGCTTAGGACAGACGAGATCCTATGGCTACACCTTC. As protein: CASSLGQTRSYGYTF.